The entry that follows covers one T cell receptor (beta chain) sequence. Antigen: not known. The data belong to a study of monozygotic twins with inflammatory bowel disease. Findings of the study overall: Whether twins were concordant or discordant made no difference to repertoire similarity, possibly from limited power. Among IBD patients, TCRbeta diversity (inverse Simpson) was lower than in healthy co-twins. Especially where disease activity was present, IBD patients had fewer clonotypes in common with others than healthy twins did.

There are 15 residues in the CDR3. The germline gives CDR1 MNHEY, CDR2 SMNVEV (reference sequence). No DNA is given; TCRdb re-called the 5' RACE reads and lists each CDR3 protein once. The sample's table shows about 150,000 distinct CDR3 sequences. This TCR was sampled from a human donor with ulcerative colitis or Crohn's disease, or a healthy co-twin of an affected twin (not recorded which). The material sequenced was blood. The V gene is TRBV27, the J gene TRBJ1-1; no DNA is available, so the TRBD1 call from TCRdb remains unchecked. This CDR3 reads CASSTLIGLNTEAFF.